This entry lists 8 T cell receptor beta chains sequenced from one sample in a study of blood T cell repertoires in COVID-19. Profiling relied on immunoSEQ multiplex PCR, and the TCRdb table lists in-frame clones only, not all of them. The sample lists 150,000 to 200,000 clones, roughly 79% seen once, with 22% in the top ten. Sequenced: peripheral blood. These receptors originate from a woman aged 80 or older with acute or convalescent COVID-19.

V and J are TRBV5-6 and TRBJ2-1, with 8 bases matching TRBD2. In germline, CDR1 is SGHDT, CDR2 YYEEEE. Trimming at V came to 4 bases and at J to 4 bases, leaving 13 bases not matched to a gene. This CDR3 is 17 amino acids long. CDR3 nucleotides: TGTGCCAGCAGCCCCCGGGGCGGGGGACTAGTTTACAATGAGCAGTTCTTC. It encodes CASSPRGGGLVYNEQFF.

The chain carries TRBV18 and TRBJ2-2; tentatively, D is TRBD1 (6 bases). This CDR3 is built from 16 residues. V lost 3 bases and J lost 4, with 15 bases in between. The germline gives CDR1 KGHSH, CDR2 LQKENI. For the CDR3, the DNA is TGTGCCAGCTCACCTTCTCAGGGGCGACGCACCGGGGAGCTGTTTTTT. Protein product: CASSPSQGRRTGELFF.

This chain uses TRBV19 with TRBJ2-1; 9 bases are shared with TRBD2. Germline V gene lookup returns CDR1 LNHDA and CDR2 SQIVND (reference sequence). The CDR3 consists of 16 residues. J gave up 3 bases and V 1 base, and 4 bases lay outside the gene matches. CDR3 protein: CASSIARLADYNEQFF. Written as DNA, the CDR3 is TGTGCCAGTAGTATAGCCCGACTAGCGGACTACAATGAGCAGTTCTTC.

This clone was seen just once. The rearrangement links TRBV19 to TRBJ1-1, with a weak D call TRBD1 (5 bases). This CDR3 spans 13 amino acids. V lost 7 bases to trimming and J lost 5 bases, with 14 bases between them. Germline CDR1 is LNHDA and CDR2 is SQIVND (reference sequence). CDR3 residues: CASKGKGGTEAFF. The DNA for the CDR3 is TGTGCCAGTAAGGGGAAAGGAGGGACTGAAGCTTTCTTT.

The chain joins TRBV6-7 to TRBJ1-6; TRBD1 matches 8 bases. TRBV6-7 belongs to the ORF category, with a function that is uncertain. This CDR3 has 15 residues. With V trimmed by 0 bases and J by 10 bases, 5 bases remained unmatched. This CDR3 reads CASSYSYRGVSPLHF. The CDR3 nucleotides are TGTGCCAGCAGTTACTCGTACAGGGGGGTATCACCCCTCCACTTT.

The gene calls are TRBV5-6 and TRBJ1-2; D is unclear. V gave up 0 bases and J gave up 8 bases, with 14 bases separating them. The CDR3 spans 14 residues. CDR1 and CDR2 (germline): SGHDT, YYEEEE. In DNA form, the CDR3 reads TGTGCCAGCAGCTTGGGGGGAGCCGTCGGAGGCTACACCTTC. Protein: CASSLGGAVGGYTF.

This clone showed up just a few times. The chain uses TRBV4-1 and TRBJ1-5; D might be TRBD1 (6 bases). The V and J ends lost 6 bases and 4 bases respectively, with 13 bases between them. The CDR3 loop spans 14 amino acids. Germline CDR1 and CDR2: MGHRA and YSYEKL. CDR3 coding DNA: TGCGCCAGCAGGCACAGGGTAGGGAATCAGCCCCAGCATTTT. Amino acids: CASRHRVGNQPQHF.

This clone came up a few times. The chain has TRBV27 and TRBJ1-2, with 7 bases aligning to TRBD1. CDR1 and CDR2 from the germline V gene are MNHEY and SMNVEV (reference sequence). The CDR3 has 15 amino acids. The V segment lost 4 bases and the J segment 5 bases; nucleotides outside the gene matches: 10. As DNA, the CDR3 is TGTGCCAGCAGTTCCCCTCGACAGGGAGTTTATGGCTACACCTTC. Protein product: CASSSPRQGVYGYTF.